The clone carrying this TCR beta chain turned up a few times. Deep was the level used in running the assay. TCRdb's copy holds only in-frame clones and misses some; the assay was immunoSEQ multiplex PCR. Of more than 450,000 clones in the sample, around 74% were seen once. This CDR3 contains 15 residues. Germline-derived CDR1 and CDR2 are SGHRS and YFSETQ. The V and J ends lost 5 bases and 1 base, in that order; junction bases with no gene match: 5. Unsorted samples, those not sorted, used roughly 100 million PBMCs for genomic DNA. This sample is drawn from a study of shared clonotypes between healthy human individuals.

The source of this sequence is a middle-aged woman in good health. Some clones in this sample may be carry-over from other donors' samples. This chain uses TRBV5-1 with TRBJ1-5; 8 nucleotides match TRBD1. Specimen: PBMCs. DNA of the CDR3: TGCGCCAGCAGGCTGACAGGGGAGAGCAATCAGCCCCAGCATTTT. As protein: CASRLTGESNQPQHF.